This paragraph reports one TCR beta chain. The data are from a study of blood T cell repertoires in COVID-19. About the study: Acute and convalescent COVID-19 specimens originated in the United States, Italy and Spain. Sources were T cells, B-cell-depleted T cells, or PBMCs; the material itself was cDNA or gDNA.

As originally analysed: Reference gene primers were amplified, and this amplification served to estimate nucleated cell counts. Sequencing was performed with immunoSEQ multiplex PCR; in TCRdb, only in-frame clones are kept and a portion is missing. V, J and clone size derive from that table, while D and trimming were established from the DNA sequence. The sample contains around 140,000 clones, around 82% of which appear only once. Losses at the gene ends were 5 bases for V and 7 bases for J; bases not matched to a gene: 10. This CDR3 spans 16 amino acids. Germline-derived CDR1 and CDR2 are MDHEN and SYDVKM.

The rearrangement uses TRBV28 and TRBJ1-6, with 8 bases lining up with TRBD1. The receptor was isolated from a woman in her sixties with acute or convalescent COVID-19. Sequencing used peripheral blood. The CDR3 sequence: CASSAGQAAGNSPLHF. The CDR3 coding sequence is TGTGCCAGCAGTGCGGGACAGGCCGCAGGGAATTCACCCCTCCACTTT.